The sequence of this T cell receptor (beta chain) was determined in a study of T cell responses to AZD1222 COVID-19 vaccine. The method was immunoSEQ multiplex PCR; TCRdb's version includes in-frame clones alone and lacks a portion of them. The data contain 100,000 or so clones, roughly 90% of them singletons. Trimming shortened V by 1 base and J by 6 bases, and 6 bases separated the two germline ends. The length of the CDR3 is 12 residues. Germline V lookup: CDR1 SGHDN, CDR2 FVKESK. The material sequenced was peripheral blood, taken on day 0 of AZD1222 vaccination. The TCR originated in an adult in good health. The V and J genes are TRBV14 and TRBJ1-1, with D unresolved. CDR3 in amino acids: CASSQGWAEAFF. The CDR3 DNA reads TGTGCCAGCAGCCAAGGTTGGGCTGAAGCTTTCTTT.